This T cell receptor beta chain emerged from a study of PD-1 blockade in classical Hodgkin lymphoma. Using immunoSEQ multiplex PCR, the repertoire was profiled, and TCRdb retains in-frame clones only, with some absent. The repertoire holds 40,000 or so clones, roughly 78% seen once, with 10% to 15% in the top ten. All trial patients relapsed after autologous stem cell transplantation. In germline, CDR1 is KGHSH, CDR2 LQKENI. The V and J ends lost 1 base and 3 bases respectively, with 6 bases between them. This CDR3 region has 13 residues. Sequenced material: peripheral blood mononuclear cells (PBMCs), taken at baseline. V is TRBV18 and J is TRBJ2-5; D is perhaps TRBD1 (6 bases). The clonotype comes from a human donor with classical Hodgkin lymphoma. The CDR3 DNA reads as TGTGCCAGCTCACCACACAGGGAAGAGACCCAGTACTTC. Translated: CASSPHREETQYF.